This record concerns one T cell receptor (beta chain) sequence. Its antigen is not known. The germline gives CDR1 LGHNA, CDR2 YNFKEQ. Deletions cut 1 base from V and 2 bases from J, with 9 bases between. This CDR3 contains 14 residues. PCR was performed using 60 Vbeta and 13 Jbeta primers. The data were produced by immunoSEQ multiplex PCR, yet TCRdb's version contains in-frame clones alone and is incomplete. The sample gives about 190,000 clones, around 79% of which show up once; 1.6% is in the top ten. The source of the sample is a study of cytomegalovirus exposure and HLA in healthy donors. Regarding the study as a whole: Rarity characterized most TCR sequences, yet some public TCRs appeared in many donors. In vitro testing confirmed a few CMV-associated chains as specific for CMV antigens. Several top significant clusters appeared, in a later analysis, to be linked to common viral pathogens.

This receptor was obtained from a woman under 30 in good health and CMV-seronegative. The sequenced sample consisted of PBMCs. J is TRBJ2-7 and V is TRBV4-2; no reliable D call. This chain's CDR3 is CASSQVAETYEQYF. The CDR3, as DNA: TGTGCCAGCAGCCAAGTCGCAGAAACCTACGAGCAGTACTTC.